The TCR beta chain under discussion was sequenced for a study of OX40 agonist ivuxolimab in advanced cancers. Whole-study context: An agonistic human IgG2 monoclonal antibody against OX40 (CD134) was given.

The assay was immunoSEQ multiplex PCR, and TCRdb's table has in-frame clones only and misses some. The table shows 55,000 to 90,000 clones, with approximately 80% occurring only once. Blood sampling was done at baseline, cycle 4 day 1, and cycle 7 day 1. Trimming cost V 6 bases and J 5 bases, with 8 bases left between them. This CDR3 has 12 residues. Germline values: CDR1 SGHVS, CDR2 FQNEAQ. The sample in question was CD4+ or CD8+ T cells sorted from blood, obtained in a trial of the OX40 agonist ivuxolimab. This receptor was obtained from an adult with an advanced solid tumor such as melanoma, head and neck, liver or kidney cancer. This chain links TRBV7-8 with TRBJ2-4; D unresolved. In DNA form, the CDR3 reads TGTGCCAGCAGATCCCGGGAAAACATTCAGTACTTC. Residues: CASRSRENIQYF.